The present T cell receptor (beta chain) was sequenced within a study of radiotherapy plus CTLA-4 blockade in lung cancer. Study-level information: Objective responses were recorded in roughly 17% of patients, with disease control recorded in 25% to 40%.

The protocol was immunoSEQ multiplex PCR, while the TCRdb copy is restricted to in-frame clones and leaves out a portion. The data hold roughly 45,000 clones, with almost 65% observed a single time. This CDR3 region has 15 residues. The V gene's germline CDR1 is SGHVT and CDR2 SQSDAQ. Unmatched junction bases numbered 4, after V lost 5 bases and J lost 2 bases. A word on this clone: Its antigen remains unidentified.

General observations from the study: Blood saw expansion of tumor-derived TCR clones after radiotherapy plus ipilimumab. Interferon-beta and early blood T cell clone dynamics reportedly predicted response best.

V usage is TRBV7-4 and J usage is TRBJ1-2, with 11 bases matching TRBD1. The TCR was taken from a human donor with non-small cell lung cancer who had a partial response to radiotherapy plus ipilimumab. Material: peripheral blood, obtained from a patient treated with radiotherapy plus ipilimumab. The CDR3, as DNA: TGTGCCAGCAGCCAAAGGGACAGGGGGAACTATGGCTACACCTTC. This encodes CASSQRDRGNYGYTF.